Listed here are 4 T cell receptor beta chains from one sample, sequenced in a study of cytomegalovirus exposure and HLA in healthy donors. PCR primers comprised 60 Vbeta and 13 Jbeta primers. Repertoires were generated with immunoSEQ multiplex PCR, while TCRdb's copy carries only in-frame clones and drops some. Among approximately 40,000 clones, approximately 79% were seen once, and the ten largest hold roughly a tenth. Sequencing was performed on PBMCs. The receptors shown here come from a woman aged 18-30 years in good health and CMV-seropositive.

The V call is TRBV28, the J call TRBJ2-2; D is unresolved. V lost 5 bases to trimming and J lost 3 bases, with 4 bases between them. The CDR3 is 12 residues long. From germline, CDR1 is MDHEN and CDR2 SYDVKM. This CDR3 is CASSPYTGELFF. CDR3 DNA: TGTGCCAGCAGTCCATACACCGGGGAGCTGTTTTTT.

This chain joins TRBV9 and TRBJ1-5; 7 nucleotides match TRBD1. The V segment lost 7 bases and the J segment 7 bases; nucleotides outside the gene matches: 8. This CDR3 contains 13 residues. Germline V gene lookup returns CDR1 SGDLS and CDR2 YYNGEE. The CDR3 sequence is CASGQDHTQPQHF. The CDR3 bases are TGTGCCAGCGGACAGGACCACACGCAGCCCCAGCATTTT.

This clone was recorded only once. V and J are TRBV19 and TRBJ1-2; D unclear. Germline values: CDR1 LNHDA, CDR2 SQIVND (reference sequence). The CDR3 is 12 residues long. The germline V and J ends were trimmed by 6 bases and 2 bases, with 7 bases remaining between them. The CDR3 reads CASRYRNYGYTF. The DNA for the CDR3 is TGTGCCAGTAGGTACAGAAACTATGGCTACACCTTC.

CDR3 protein: CSVELPGSNEKLFF. The CDR3 DNA sequence: TGCAGCGTTGAGTTGCCGGGTTCTAATGAAAAACTGTTTTTT. V usage is TRBV29-1 and J usage is TRBJ1-4; D remains unclear. V was shortened by 3 bases and J by 3 bases, with 11 bases between the two germline ends. The CDR3 has 14 amino acids. The germline V gene has CDR1 SQVTM and CDR2 ANQGSEA.